These T cell receptor beta chains were read from a single sample in a study of T cell changes during pregnancy in multiple sclerosis. Clones were read by immunoSEQ multiplex PCR, and TCRdb kept only the in-frame ones, dropping some. This sample has over 55,000 clones; around 92% occur once, and the top ten carry under 3.5%. Sequenced here: CD8+ T cells from peripheral blood mononuclear cells, sampled in the third trimester of pregnancy. These receptors all stem from a female donor in good health, enrolled as a control in a pregnancy study. Each CDR3 is given with its conserved first and last residue. The order of the fields is J gene, CDR3 length, D gene, V gene, clone size, CDR3 DNA, CDR3 protein. The D gene is left open where the match is weak. Size is omitted from some rows. Given values are once, few, many or a class for expanded clones.

j_gene: TRBJ2-3; len: 14; d_gene: -; v_gene: TRBV9; abundance: -; CDR3nt: TGTGCCAGCAGCCCGTGGGGCTCCGAGGATACGCAGTATTTT; CDR3aa: CASSPWGSEDTQYF
j_gene: TRBJ2-2; len: 16; d_gene: TRBD2; v_gene: TRBV5-4; abundance: -; CDR3nt: TGTGCCAGCAGCAGTTCAGCGGGGGGGTTTAACGGGGAGCTGTTTTTT; CDR3aa: CASSSSAGGFNGELFF
j_gene: TRBJ1-1; len: 15; d_gene: TRBD1; v_gene: TRBV5-1; abundance: -; CDR3nt: TGCGCCAGCAGCTTGGACAGGGGGCGCCTCACTGAAGCTTTCTTT; CDR3aa: CASSLDRGRLTEAFF
j_gene: TRBJ2-7; len: 14; d_gene: TRBD1; v_gene: TRBV4-1; abundance: -; CDR3nt: TGCGCCAGCAGCCAAGGACAGGGGAGCTACGAGCAGTACTTC; CDR3aa: CASSQGQGSYEQYF
j_gene: TRBJ2-7; len: 12; d_gene: TRBD1; v_gene: TRBV29-1; abundance: -; CDR3nt: TGCAGCGTTGAGGACAGGGATTACGAGCAGTACTTC; CDR3aa: CSVEDRDYEQYF
j_gene: TRBJ2-7; len: 16; d_gene: TRBD1; v_gene: TRBV5-6; abundance: -; CDR3nt: TGTGCCAGCAGCTTGGCGCAGGGACAGTCCAGCTACGAGCAGTACTTC; CDR3aa: CASSLAQGQSSYEQYF
j_gene: TRBJ1-4; len: 16; d_gene: -; v_gene: TRBV30; abundance: -; CDR3nt: TGTGCCTGGTCCCCCGGGACTTTAGGAAGGGGTGAAAAACTGTTTTTT; CDR3aa: CAWSPGTLGRGEKLFF
j_gene: TRBJ1-1; len: 13; d_gene: TRBD1; v_gene: TRBV19; abundance: -; CDR3nt: TGTGCCAGTAGCGAGGGGGCGCATACTGAAGCTTTCTTT; CDR3aa: CASSEGAHTEAFF
j_gene: TRBJ2-1; len: 15; d_gene: TRBD1; v_gene: TRBV19; abundance: once; CDR3nt: TGTGCCAGTAGTTATGGGACAGGTACTTACAATGAGCAGTTCTTC; CDR3aa: CASSYGTGTYNEQFF
j_gene: TRBJ2-1; len: 17; d_gene: -; v_gene: TRBV27; abundance: -; CDR3nt: TGTGCCAGTCGTCGGGGGACTGCAACCCCCCCCTACAATGAGCAGTTCTTC; CDR3aa: CASRRGTATPPYNEQFF
j_gene: TRBJ2-1; len: 17; d_gene: TRBD2; v_gene: TRBV7-3; abundance: -; CDR3nt: TGTGCCAGCAGCTTATCCACGACTAGCGCCTCCTACAATGAGCAGTTCTTC; CDR3aa: CASSLSTTSASYNEQFF
j_gene: TRBJ2-6; len: 14; d_gene: -; v_gene: TRBV7-6; abundance: -; CDR3nt: TGTGCCAGCAGCCCCGGCTCTGGGGCCAACGTCCTGACTTTC; CDR3aa: CASSPGSGANVLTF
j_gene: TRBJ2-3; len: 17; d_gene: TRBD2; v_gene: TRBV9; abundance: few; CDR3nt: TGTGCCAGCAGCGTACCTGAGACTAGCGGGGGGGAAGATACGCAGTATTTT; CDR3aa: CASSVPETSGGEDTQYF
j_gene: TRBJ1-5; len: 15; d_gene: TRBD1; v_gene: TRBV7-9; abundance: -; CDR3nt: TGTGCCAGCAGCGGCCCGGGACAGGGGGGGGAGCCCCAGCATTTT; CDR3aa: CASSGPGQGGEPQHF
j_gene: TRBJ1-4; len: 14; d_gene: -; v_gene: TRBV27; abundance: few; CDR3nt: TGTGCCAGCAGTTTGGCACCAACTAATGAAAAACTGTTTTTT; CDR3aa: CASSLAPTNEKLFF
j_gene: TRBJ2-7; len: 15; d_gene: -; v_gene: TRBV7-9; abundance: -; CDR3nt: TGTGCCAGCAGCACAATTACAGGGAGGGGAGACGAGCAGTACTTC; CDR3aa: CASSTITGRGDEQYF
j_gene: TRBJ2-2; len: 14; d_gene: TRBD1; v_gene: TRBV5-6; abundance: -; CDR3nt: TGTGCCAGCAGGGAAGGACAGGGTACCGGGGAGCTGTTTTTT; CDR3aa: CASREGQGTGELFF
j_gene: TRBJ1-2; len: 14; d_gene: -; v_gene: TRBV27; abundance: -; CDR3nt: TGTGCCAGCAGAGCAGGGGTCGTTAGCTATGGCTACACCTTC; CDR3aa: CASRAGVVSYGYTF
j_gene: TRBJ2-3; len: 16; d_gene: TRBD1; v_gene: TRBV9; abundance: -; CDR3nt: TGTGCCAGCAGCGGATCCGGGACAGGGGGCCCAGATACGCAGTATTTT; CDR3aa: CASSGSGTGGPDTQYF
j_gene: TRBJ1-1; len: 15; d_gene: -; v_gene: TRBV30; abundance: -; CDR3nt: TGTGCCTGGAGTGTACTGGGCAGAATTAACACTGAAGCTTTCTTT; CDR3aa: CAWSVLGRINTEAFF
j_gene: TRBJ1-1; len: 15; d_gene: TRBD1; v_gene: TRBV7-2; abundance: -; CDR3nt: TGTGCCAGCAGCTTGACAGGGGGGGTGAACACTGAAGCTTTCTTT; CDR3aa: CASSLTGGVNTEAFF
j_gene: TRBJ1-6; len: 14; d_gene: -; v_gene: TRBV4-3; abundance: -; CDR3nt: TGCGCCAGCAGCCAAGTATCCGGTTTTTCACCCCTCCACTTT; CDR3aa: CASSQVSGFSPLHF
j_gene: TRBJ2-7; len: 12; d_gene: -; v_gene: TRBV7-2; abundance: -; CDR3nt: TGTGCCAGCAGCTTAGTCGTCTACGAGCAGTACTTC; CDR3aa: CASSLVVYEQYF
j_gene: TRBJ2-7; len: 15; d_gene: TRBD2; v_gene: TRBV6-5; abundance: -; CDR3nt: TGTGCCAGCAGCCGCGGGGGGGAGGGACCCTACGAGCAGTACTTC; CDR3aa: CASSRGGEGPYEQYF
j_gene: TRBJ2-3; len: 13; d_gene: -; v_gene: TRBV29-1; abundance: -; CDR3nt: TGCAGCGTTGAAGAAGGGGCCACAGATACGCAGTATTTT; CDR3aa: CSVEEGATDTQYF
j_gene: TRBJ1-4; len: 12; d_gene: -; v_gene: TRBV30; abundance: few; CDR3nt: TGTGCCTGGAGTGACGGCGGCGAAAAACTGTTTTTT; CDR3aa: CAWSDGGEKLFF
j_gene: TRBJ1-2; len: 13; d_gene: TRBD1; v_gene: TRBV30; abundance: -; CDR3nt: TGTGCCTGGAGAGAGACAGGGTCCTATGGCTACACCTTC; CDR3aa: CAWRETGSYGYTF
j_gene: TRBJ1-2; len: 15; d_gene: -; v_gene: TRBV7-9; abundance: -; CDR3nt: TGTGCCAGCAGCTTAAGGGGGTCACATAACTATGGCTACACCTTC; CDR3aa: CASSLRGSHNYGYTF
j_gene: TRBJ2-2; len: 16; d_gene: TRBD2; v_gene: TRBV9; abundance: -; CDR3nt: TGTGCCAGCAGCGTAGTGAGGACTAGTGGCACCGGGGAGCTGTTTTTT; CDR3aa: CASSVVRTSGTGELFF
j_gene: TRBJ1-5; len: 15; d_gene: TRBD1; v_gene: TRBV4-3; abundance: -; CDR3nt: TGCGCCAGCAGCCCCGGGACAGGGGGCAATCAGCCCCAGCATTTT; CDR3aa: CASSPGTGGNQPQHF
j_gene: TRBJ1-1; len: 15; d_gene: -; v_gene: TRBV27; abundance: -; CDR3nt: TGTGCCAGCAGTCCCAGGGGACGTATGAACACTGAAGCTTTCTTT; CDR3aa: CASSPRGRMNTEAFF
j_gene: TRBJ2-5; len: 15; d_gene: TRBD2; v_gene: TRBV5-6; abundance: -; CDR3nt: TGTGCCAGCAGCTCCCTCGCGGGAGACCAAGAGACCCAGTACTTC; CDR3aa: CASSSLAGDQETQYF
j_gene: TRBJ1-1; len: 12; d_gene: -; v_gene: TRBV27; abundance: few; CDR3nt: TGTGCCAGCACCCGGGGGAACACTGAAGCTTTCTTT; CDR3aa: CASTRGNTEAFF